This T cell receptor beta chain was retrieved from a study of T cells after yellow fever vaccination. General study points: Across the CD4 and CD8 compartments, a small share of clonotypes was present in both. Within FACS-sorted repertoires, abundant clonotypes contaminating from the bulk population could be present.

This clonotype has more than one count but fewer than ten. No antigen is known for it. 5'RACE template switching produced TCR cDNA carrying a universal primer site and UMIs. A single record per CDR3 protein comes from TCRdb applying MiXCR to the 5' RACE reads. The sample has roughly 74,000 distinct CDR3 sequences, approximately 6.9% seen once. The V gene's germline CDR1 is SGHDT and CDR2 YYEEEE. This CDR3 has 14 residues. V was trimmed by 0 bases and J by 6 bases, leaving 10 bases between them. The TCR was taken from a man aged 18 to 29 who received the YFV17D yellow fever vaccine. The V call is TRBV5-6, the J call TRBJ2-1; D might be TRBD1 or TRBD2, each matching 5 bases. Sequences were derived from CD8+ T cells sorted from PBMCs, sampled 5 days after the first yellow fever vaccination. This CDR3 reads CASSLGTGGNEQFF. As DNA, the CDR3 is TGTGCCAGCAGCTTGGGGACTGGGGGCAATGAGCAGTTCTTC.